These 9 T cell receptor beta chains were sequenced from one sample in a study of cytotoxic CD8 clonotypes in ibrutinib-treated CLL. The assay was immunoSEQ multiplex PCR, and TCRdb's table has in-frame clones only and misses some. The sample gives roughly 300,000 clones, roughly 76% of which show up once; approximately 5.1% is in the top ten. The starting material was PBMCs, obtained at disease progression, from a patient treated with ibrutinib. The receptors were gathered from a human donor with chronic lymphocytic leukemia.

This chain uses TRBV19 with TRBJ1-4, with unresolved D. The V end was cut by 3 bases, the J end by 8 bases, with 16 bases between. The CDR3 has 15 residues. CDR1 LNHDA and CDR2 SQIVND come from the germline V gene (reference sequence). CDR3 residues: CASSMIQRDGEKLFF. The CDR3 DNA reads TGTGCCAGTAGTATGATTCAAAGGGATGGGGAAAAACTGTTTTTT. Filled out from reference TRBV19 and TRBJ1-4, the complete variable domain reads DGGITQSPKYLFRKEGQNVTLSCEQNLNHDAMYWYRQDPGQGLRLIYYSQIVNDFQKGDIAEGYSVSREKKESFPLTVTSAQKNPTAFYLCASSMIQRDGEKLFFGSGTQLSVL.

This chain connects TRBV10-2 to TRBJ2-1, with TRBD2 matching over 10 bases. This CDR3 has 15 amino acids. V was pared by 3 bases and J by 2 bases, with 1 base of the junction left unmatched. Germline assignment: CDR1 WSHSY and CDR2 SAAADI. CDR3 sequence (DNA): TGCGCCAGCAGTGAACTAGCGGGAACCTACAATGAGCAGTTCTTC. Amino acids: CASSELAGTYNEQFF.

The chain joins TRBV5-1 to TRBJ2-7, with D perhaps given as TRBD1 or TRBD2 (6 bases each). This CDR3 is 15 amino acids long. Germline CDR1 and CDR2: SGHRS and YFSETQ. V lost 4 bases and J 3 bases, leaving 17 bases between the germline ends. CDR3 in amino acids: CASSPNGGQNYEQYF. The CDR3 DNA is TGCGCCAGCAGCCCCAACGGGGGCCAAAACTACGAGCAGTACTTC.

The chain is built from TRBV7-3 and TRBJ1-2; a weak D match, TRBD1 (5 bases). This CDR3 contains 13 residues. Trimming removed 5 bases at V and 4 bases at J, with 11 bases between. CDR1 SGHTA and CDR2 FQGTGA come from the germline V gene. The CDR3 DNA follows: TGTGCCAGCAGCGTCGACGGGACCTATGGCTACACCTTC. It yields the protein CASSVDGTYGYTF.

The CDR3 is CASSFTKPGRHSGANVLTF. The DNA for the CDR3 is TGTGCCAGCAGTTTTACAAAACCGGGACGGCACTCTGGGGCCAACGTCCTGACTTTC. The chain employs TRBV27 and TRBJ2-6, with D tentatively TRBD1 or TRBD2 (5 bases each). Trimming cost V 3 bases and J 0 bases, with 18 bases left between them. Per germline, CDR1 MNHEY and CDR2 SMNVEV (reference sequence). The CDR3 length is 19 residues. The whole variable domain, remainder taken from reference TRBV27 and TRBJ2-6, is EAQVTQNPRYLITVTGKKLTVTCSQNMNHEYMSWYRQDPGLGLRQIYYSMNVEVTDKGDVPEGYKVSRKEKRNFPLILESPSPNQTSLYFCASSFTKPGRHSGANVLTFGAGSRLTVL.

The CDR3 sequence: CASRDRGTYEQYF. The CDR3 DNA follows: TGTGCCAGTAGAGACAGGGGAACCTACGAGCAGTACTTC. The chain couples TRBV14 to TRBJ2-7; 8 bases are a match to TRBD1. CDR1 and CDR2 (germline): SGHDN, FVKESK. V was clipped by 9 bases and J by 2 bases; unmatched bases: 6. This CDR3 comprises 13 residues.

The chain recombines TRBV29-1 with TRBJ2-1, with TRBD2 matching over 9 bases. This CDR3 spans 14 amino acids. Per the germline V gene, CDR1 is SQVTM and CDR2 is ANQGSEA. J lost 6 bases, V lost 5 bases, and 8 bases had no gene match. The CDR3 region has the DNA TGCAGCGTTTCAAGCGGGAGGAGGTTCAATGAGCAGTTCTTC. Protein: CSVSSGRRFNEQFF.

The sample holds a few counts of this clone. The V call is TRBV4-1, the J call TRBJ2-7, with 7 bases that match TRBD1. Trimming took 3 bases from V and 2 from J; bases not matched to a gene: 4. Germline values: CDR1 MGHRA, CDR2 YSYEKL. The CDR3 runs to 14 residues. The CDR3 is CASSHDRATYEQYF. For the CDR3, the DNA is TGCGCCAGCAGCCACGACAGGGCCACCTACGAGCAGTACTTC.

The rearrangement joins TRBV28 to TRBJ2-3; D remains ambiguous. The V and J ends lost 3 bases and 2 bases respectively, with 9 bases between them. The CDR3 runs to 14 residues. Germline V gives CDR1 MDHEN, CDR2 SYDVKM. CDR3 coding DNA: TGTGCCAGCAGTTTCCCTAGGGACACAGATACGCAGTATTTT. This codes for CASSFPRDTDTQYF.